This T cell receptor beta chain was identified in a study of cytomegalovirus exposure and HLA in healthy donors. Concerning this clone itself: What it binds is unknown.

The study, taken as a whole, reports: Evidence from a later analysis indicated that most CMV-associated TCR beta chains looked HLA-restricted. Later analysis revealed greater clonal expansion in HLA-associated TCR beta chains than in equally common others. Earlier analysis yielded a pattern in which most TCR beta V segments were productive about 90% or about 30% of the time.

The PCR employed 60 Vbeta primers together with 13 Jbeta primers. This table comes from immunoSEQ multiplex PCR, and its TCRdb copy is limited to in-frame clones, with some not included. The sample yields about 150,000 clones, 86% seen once. The specimen sequenced was PBMCs. This TCR was sampled from a woman aged 18-29 years in good health and CMV-seronegative.

The CDR3 sequence is CASSLAGSRKQYF. Here the CDR3 DNA reads TGTGCCAGCAGTTTAGCAGGCTCTCGGAAGCAGTACTTC. The chain is built from TRBV28 and TRBJ2-7; the D is unclear. The germline V gene encodes CDR1 MDHEN and CDR2 SYDVKM. The V gene lost 2 bases and the J gene lost 8 bases, with 13 bases spanning the gap. The CDR3 spans 13 residues.